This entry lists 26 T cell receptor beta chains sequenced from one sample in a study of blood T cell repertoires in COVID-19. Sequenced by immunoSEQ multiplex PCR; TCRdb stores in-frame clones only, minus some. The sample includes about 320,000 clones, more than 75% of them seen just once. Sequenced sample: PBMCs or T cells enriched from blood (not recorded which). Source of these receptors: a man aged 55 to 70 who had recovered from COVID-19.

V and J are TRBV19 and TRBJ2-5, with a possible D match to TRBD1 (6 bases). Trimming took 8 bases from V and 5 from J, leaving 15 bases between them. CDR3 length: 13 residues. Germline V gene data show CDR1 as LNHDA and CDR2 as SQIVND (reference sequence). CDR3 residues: CASGTQGIETQYF. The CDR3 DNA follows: TGTGCCAGTGGAACACAGGGAATTGAGACCCAGTACTTC. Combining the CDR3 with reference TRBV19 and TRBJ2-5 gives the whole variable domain DGGITQSPKYLFRKEGQNVTLSCEQNLNHDAMYWYRQDPGQGLRLIYYSQIVNDFQKGDIAEGYSVSREKKESFPLTVTSAQKNPTAFYLCASGTQGIETQYFGPGTRLLVL.

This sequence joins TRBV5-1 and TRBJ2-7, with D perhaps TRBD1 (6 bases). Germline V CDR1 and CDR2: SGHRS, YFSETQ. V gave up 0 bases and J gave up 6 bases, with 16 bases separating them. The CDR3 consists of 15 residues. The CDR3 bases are TGCGCCAGCAGCTTGGTAAGGGGGTCTGTCGGCGAGCAGTACTTC. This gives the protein CASSLVRGSVGEQYF.

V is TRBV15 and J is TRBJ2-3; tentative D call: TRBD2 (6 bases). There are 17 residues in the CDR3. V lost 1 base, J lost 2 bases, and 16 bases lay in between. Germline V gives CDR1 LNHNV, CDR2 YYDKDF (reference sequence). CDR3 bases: TGTGCCACCAGCAGAGTGTATGGGACTGAACTCACAGATACGCAGTATTTT. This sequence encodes CATSRVYGTELTDTQYF.

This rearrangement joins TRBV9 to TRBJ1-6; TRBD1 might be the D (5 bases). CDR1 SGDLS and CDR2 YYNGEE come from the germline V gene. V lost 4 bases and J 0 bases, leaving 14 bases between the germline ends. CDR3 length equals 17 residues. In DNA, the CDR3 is TGTGCCAGCAGCCCCCGACAGTCTAGCTCCTATAATTCACCCCTCCACTTT. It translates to CASSPRQSSSYNSPLHF.

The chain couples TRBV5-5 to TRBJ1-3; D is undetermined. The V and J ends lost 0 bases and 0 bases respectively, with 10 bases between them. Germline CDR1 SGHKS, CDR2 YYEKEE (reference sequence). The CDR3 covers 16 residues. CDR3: CASSLAASYSGNTIYF. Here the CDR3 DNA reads TGTGCCAGCAGCTTGGCCGCGAGCTACTCTGGAAACACCATATATTTT.

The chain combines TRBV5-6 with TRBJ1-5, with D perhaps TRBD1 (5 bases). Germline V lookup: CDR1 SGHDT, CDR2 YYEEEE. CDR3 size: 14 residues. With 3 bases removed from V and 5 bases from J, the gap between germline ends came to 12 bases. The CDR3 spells CASSWGGRDQPQHF. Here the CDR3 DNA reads TGTGCCAGCAGCTGGGGGGGAAGGGATCAGCCCCAGCATTTT.

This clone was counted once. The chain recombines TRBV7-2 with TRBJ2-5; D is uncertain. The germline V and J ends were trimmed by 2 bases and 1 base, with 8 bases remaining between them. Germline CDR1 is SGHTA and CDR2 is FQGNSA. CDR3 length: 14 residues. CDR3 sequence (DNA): TGTGCCAGCAGCTTAATCGCCAGCCAAGAGACCCAGTACTTC. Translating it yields CASSLIASQETQYF. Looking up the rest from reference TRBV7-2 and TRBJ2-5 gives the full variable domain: GAGVSQSPSNKVTEKGKDVELRCDPISGHTALYWYRQSLGQGLEFLIYFQGNSAPDKSGLPSDRFSAERTGGSVSTLTIQRTQQEDSAVYLCASSLIASQETQYFGPGTRLLVL.

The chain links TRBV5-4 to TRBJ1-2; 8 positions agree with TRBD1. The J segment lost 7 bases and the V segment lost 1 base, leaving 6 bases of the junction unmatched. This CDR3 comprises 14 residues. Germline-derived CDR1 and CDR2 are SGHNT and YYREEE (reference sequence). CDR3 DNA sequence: TGTGCCAGCAGCTTGCAGGGGGCCTCGAGTGGCTACACCTTC. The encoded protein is CASSLQGASSGYTF.

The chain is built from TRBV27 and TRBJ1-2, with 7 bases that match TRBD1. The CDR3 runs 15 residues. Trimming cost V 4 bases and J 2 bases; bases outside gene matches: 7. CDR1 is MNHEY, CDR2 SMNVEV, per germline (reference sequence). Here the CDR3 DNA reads TGTGCCAGCAGTTCCTTGGGACAGACGAACTATGGCTACACCTTC. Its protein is CASSSLGQTNYGYTF.

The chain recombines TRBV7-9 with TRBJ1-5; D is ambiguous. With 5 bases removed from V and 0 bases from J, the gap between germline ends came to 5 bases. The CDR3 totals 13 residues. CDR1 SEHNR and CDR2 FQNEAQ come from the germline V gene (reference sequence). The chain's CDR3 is CASSPISNQPQHF. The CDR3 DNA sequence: TGTGCCAGCAGCCCCATTAGCAATCAGCCCCAGCATTTT. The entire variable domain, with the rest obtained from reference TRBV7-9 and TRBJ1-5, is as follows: DTGVSQNPRHKITKRGQNVTFRCDPISEHNRLYWYRQTLGQGPEFLTYFQNEAQLEKSRLLSDRFSAERPKGSFSTLEIQRTEQGDSAMYLCASSPISNQPQHFGDGTRLSIL.

CDR3 bases: TGCGCCAGCAGCGGTCTAGCGGGAGGAAGAGACTCCTACAATGAGCAGTTCTTC. It encodes CASSGLAGGRDSYNEQFF. This rearrangement joins TRBV4-1 to TRBJ2-1, with 11 bases matching TRBD2. The CDR3 loop spans 18 amino acids. The V gene's germline CDR1 is MGHRA and CDR2 YSYEKL. The ends lost 5 bases at V and 0 bases at J; junction bases unmatched: 9.

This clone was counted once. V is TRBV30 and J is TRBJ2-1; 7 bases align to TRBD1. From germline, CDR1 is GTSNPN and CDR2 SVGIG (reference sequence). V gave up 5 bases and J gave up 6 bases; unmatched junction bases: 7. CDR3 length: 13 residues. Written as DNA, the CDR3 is TGTGCCTGGCGGACAGGTTCCGTCAATGAGCAGTTCTTC. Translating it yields CAWRTGSVNEQFF.

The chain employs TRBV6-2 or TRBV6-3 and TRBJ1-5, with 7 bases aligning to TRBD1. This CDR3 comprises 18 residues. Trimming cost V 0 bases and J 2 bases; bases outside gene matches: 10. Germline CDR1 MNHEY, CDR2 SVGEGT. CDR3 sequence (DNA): TGTGCCAGCAGTTACTCGACCCCCCGGCAGGGGGGCAATCAGCCCCAGCATTTT. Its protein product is CASSYSTPRQGGNQPQHF.

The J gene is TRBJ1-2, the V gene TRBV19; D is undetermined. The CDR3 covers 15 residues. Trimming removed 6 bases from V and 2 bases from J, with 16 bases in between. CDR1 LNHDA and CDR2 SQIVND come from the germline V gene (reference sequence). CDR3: CASSQLDAGNYGYTF. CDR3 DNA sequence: TGTGCCAGTAGCCAACTAGACGCCGGGAACTATGGCTACACCTTC.

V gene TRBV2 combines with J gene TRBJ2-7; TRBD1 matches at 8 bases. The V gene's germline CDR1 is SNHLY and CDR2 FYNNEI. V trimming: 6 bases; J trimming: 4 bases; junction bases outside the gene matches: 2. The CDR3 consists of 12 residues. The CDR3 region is CASRDRVYEQYF. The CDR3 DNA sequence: TGTGCCAGCAGGGACAGGGTTTACGAGCAGTACTTC. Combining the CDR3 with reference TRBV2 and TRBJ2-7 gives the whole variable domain EPEVTQTPSHQVTQMGQEVILRCVPISNHLYFYWYRQILGQKVEFLVSFYNNEISEKSEIFDDQFSVERPDGSNFTLKIRSTKLEDSAMYFCASRDRVYEQYFGPGTRLTVT.

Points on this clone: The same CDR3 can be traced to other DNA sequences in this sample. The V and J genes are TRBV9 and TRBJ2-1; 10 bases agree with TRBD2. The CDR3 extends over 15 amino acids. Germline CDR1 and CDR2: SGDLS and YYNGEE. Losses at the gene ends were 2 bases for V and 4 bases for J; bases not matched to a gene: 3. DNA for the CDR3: TGTGCCAGCAGCGTCTTAGCGGGGGGATACAATGAGCAGTTCTTC. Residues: CASSVLAGGYNEQFF.

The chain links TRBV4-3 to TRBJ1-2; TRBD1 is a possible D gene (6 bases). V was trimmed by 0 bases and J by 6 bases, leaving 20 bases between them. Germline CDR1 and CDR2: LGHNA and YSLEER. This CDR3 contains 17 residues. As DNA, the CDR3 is TGCGCCAGCAGCCAAGATTTGTTGGCCGGGACACCTAATGGCTACACCTTC. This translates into CASSQDLLAGTPNGYTF.

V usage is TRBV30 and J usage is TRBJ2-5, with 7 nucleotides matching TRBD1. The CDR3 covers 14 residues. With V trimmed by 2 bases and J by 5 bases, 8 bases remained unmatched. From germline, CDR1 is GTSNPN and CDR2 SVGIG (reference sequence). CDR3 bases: TGTGCCTGGAGTAAGACAGGGATCCTTGAGACCCAGTACTTC. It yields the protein CAWSKTGILETQYF.

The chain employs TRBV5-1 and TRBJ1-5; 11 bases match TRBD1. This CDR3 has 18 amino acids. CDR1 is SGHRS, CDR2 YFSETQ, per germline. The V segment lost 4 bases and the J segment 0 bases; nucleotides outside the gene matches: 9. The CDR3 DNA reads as TGCGCCAGCAGCGAACCCGGGACAGGGGGATATAGCAATCAGCCCCAGCATTTT. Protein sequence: CASSEPGTGGYSNQPQHF.

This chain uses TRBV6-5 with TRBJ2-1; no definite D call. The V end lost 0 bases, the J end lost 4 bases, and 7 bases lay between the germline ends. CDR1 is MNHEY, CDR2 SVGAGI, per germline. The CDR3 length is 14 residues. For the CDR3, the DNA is TGTGCCAGCAGTTACTCGAGGCAGTACAATGAGCAGTTCTTC. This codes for CASSYSRQYNEQFF.

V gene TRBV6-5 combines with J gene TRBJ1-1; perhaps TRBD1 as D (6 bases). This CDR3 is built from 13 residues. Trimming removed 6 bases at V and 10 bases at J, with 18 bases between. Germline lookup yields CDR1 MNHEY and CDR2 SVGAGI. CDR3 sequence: CASSQGGVGGAFF. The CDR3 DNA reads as TGTGCCAGCAGCCAAGGGGGAGTCGGCGGAGCTTTCTTT.

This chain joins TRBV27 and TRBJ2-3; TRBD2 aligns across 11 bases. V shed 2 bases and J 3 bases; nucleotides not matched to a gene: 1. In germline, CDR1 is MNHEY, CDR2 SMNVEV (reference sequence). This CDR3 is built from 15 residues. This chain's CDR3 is CASSLASGRTDTQYF. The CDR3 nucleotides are TGTGCCAGCAGTTTAGCTAGCGGGAGGACAGATACGCAGTATTTT.

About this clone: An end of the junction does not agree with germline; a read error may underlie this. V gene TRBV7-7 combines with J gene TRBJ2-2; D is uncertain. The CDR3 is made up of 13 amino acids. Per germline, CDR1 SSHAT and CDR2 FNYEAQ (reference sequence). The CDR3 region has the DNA TGTGCTAGCAGCCCCCGCAGGAACGGGGAGCTGTTTTTT. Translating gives CASSPRRNGELFF.

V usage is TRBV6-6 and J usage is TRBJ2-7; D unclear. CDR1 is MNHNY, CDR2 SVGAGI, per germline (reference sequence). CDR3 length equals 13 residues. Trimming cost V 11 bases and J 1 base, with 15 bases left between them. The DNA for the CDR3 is TGTGCCGTAAGTCAGGCTATATCCTACGAGCAGTACTTC. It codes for CAVSQAISYEQYF.

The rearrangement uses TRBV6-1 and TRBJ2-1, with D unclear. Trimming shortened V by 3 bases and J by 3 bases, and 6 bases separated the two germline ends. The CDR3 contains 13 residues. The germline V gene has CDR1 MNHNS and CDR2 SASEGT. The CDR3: CASSDFSYNEQFF. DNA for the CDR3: TGTGCCAGCAGTGATTTCAGCTACAATGAGCAGTTCTTC.

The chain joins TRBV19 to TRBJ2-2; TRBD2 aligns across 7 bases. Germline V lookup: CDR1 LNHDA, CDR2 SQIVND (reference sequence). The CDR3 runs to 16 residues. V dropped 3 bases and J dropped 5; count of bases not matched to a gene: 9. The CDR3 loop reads CASSIGVAGLTGELFF. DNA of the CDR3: TGTGCCAGTAGTATTGGGGTAGCGGGCTTAACCGGGGAGCTGTTTTTT.